This TCR beta chain was sequenced during a study of T cell responses to AZD1222 COVID-19 vaccine. Sequenced by immunoSEQ multiplex PCR; TCRdb stores in-frame clones only, minus some. The data contain around 170,000 clones, 90% of them singletons. The CDR3 length is 14 residues. Germline V gives CDR1 SGDLS, CDR2 YYNGEE. Trimming took 3 bases from V and 1 from J, leaving 11 bases between them. The clonotype was recovered from an adult in good health. The chain couples TRBV9 to TRBJ2-7; D gene ambiguous. The material was peripheral blood, obtained on day 0 of AZD1222 vaccination. The DNA for the CDR3 is TGTGCCAGCAGCGGAGACATCAAATCCTACGAGCAGTACTTC. This translates into CASSGDIKSYEQYF.